This TCR beta chain emerged from a study of shared T cell receptors in the human thymus. Assay used: immunoSEQ multiplex PCR; TCRdb lists only in-frame clones, some missing. This table has hundreds of thousands of clones, roughly 88% appearing once. Trimming removed 4 bases from V and 0 bases from J, with 15 bases in between. In germline, CDR1 is MNHNY, CDR2 SVGAGI (reference sequence). The CDR3 spans 16 residues. This sample was also put to use in a study of human thymus T cells. As that report states: Thymic tissue was derived from resections collected during corrective heart surgery. Unrelated individuals were reported by related research to share highly overlapping thymic repertoires.

This chain links TRBV6-6 with TRBJ1-1; D is perhaps TRBD1 (5 bases). This clonotype was obtained from a boy younger than two with a congenital heart defect. Sequenced sample: thymocytes. The CDR3 bases are TGTGCCAGCAGTTTGGGACTAAGAACTTTGAACACTGAAGCTTTCTTT. It specifies CASSLGLRTLNTEAFF.